The 7 T cell receptor beta chains below come from one sample, sequenced in a study of T-cell reconstitution after alpha-beta-depleted transplantation in children. Preparation of the TCRbeta library involved a method that used unique molecular identifiers. TCRdb re-called the PCR reads through MiXCR, storing one row per CDR3 protein. In the table there are about 420,000 distinct CDR3 sequences, roughly 15% of which are singletons. Material: PBMCs, mostly from graft donor cells, obtained 360 days after TCRalphabeta/CD19-depleted stem cell transplant. The receptor source for this set is a boy under three years old who had a stem cell transplant for Wiskott-Aldrich syndrome, so the T cells may come from the graft donor.

This sequence joins TRBV11-1 and TRBJ2-3; no reliable D call. Trimming removed 1 base from V and 3 bases from J, with 8 bases in between. CDR3 length: 14 amino acids. Germline lookup yields CDR1 SGHAT and CDR2 FQDESV (reference sequence). The CDR3 nucleotides are TGTGCCAGCAGCTTAGTGAGAGTGACAGATACGCAGTATTTT. It codes for CASSLVRVTDTQYF.

This clonotype has at least ten counts. The V gene is TRBV29-1, the J gene TRBJ2-7; D is ambiguous. The CDR3 is 12 residues long. Germline V gene data show CDR1 as SQVTM and CDR2 as ANQGSEA. V shed 5 bases and J shed 0 bases, with 8 bases lying between them. CDR3 sequence reads: CSVLQFSYEQYF. The CDR3 region has the DNA TGCAGCGTTCTTCAGTTCTCCTACGAGCAGTACTTC.

The chain carries TRBV6-2 or TRBV6-3 and TRBJ2-1, with 10 bases fitting TRBD2. The CDR3 covers 16 residues. With V trimmed by 0 bases and J by 7 bases, 6 bases remained unmatched. Per germline, CDR1 MNHEY and CDR2 SVGEGT. The CDR3 bases are TGTGCCAGCAGTTACTCGGGGCTAGCGGGAGTTAATGAGCAGTTCTTC. Its protein product is CASSYSGLAGVNEQFF.

In this sample, this clonotype turned up a few times. The chain recombines TRBV12-3 or TRBV12-4 with TRBJ2-5; perhaps TRBD2 as D (5 bases). V was shortened by 1 base and J by 3 bases, with 12 bases between the two germline ends. The CDR3 loop spans 15 amino acids. The CDR3 loop reads CASSLVSGPKETQYF. The CDR3 region has the DNA TGTGCCAGCAGTTTAGTCAGCGGCCCCAAAGAGACCCAGTACTTC.

This clonotype was detected only a few times. The rearrangement joins TRBV7-9 to TRBJ2-2; 8 nucleotides align to TRBD1. After removal of 5 bases from V and 1 base from J, the junction contained 9 bases not matched to a gene. CDR3 size: 17 residues. Germline-derived CDR1 and CDR2 are SEHNR and FQNEAQ (reference sequence). The CDR3 DNA reads TGTGCCAGCAGCCCCCGGACAGGGAGGTTGAACACCGGGGAGCTGTTTTTT. This translates into CASSPRTGRLNTGELFF.

The J gene is TRBJ1-1, the V gene TRBV11-2; D unresolved. Germline values: CDR1 SGHAT, CDR2 FQNNGV. This CDR3 region has 14 residues. V was trimmed by 3 bases and J by 1 base, leaving 9 bases between them. The CDR3 DNA sequence: TGTGCCAGCAGCTTGGGGAGAACGAACACTGAAGCTTTCTTT. It yields the protein CASSLGRTNTEAFF.

The table lists this clonotype with a few counts. The CDR3 DNA follows: TGTGCCAGCAGCGTAGACAGGGGCGTTTTTTCCAATGAAGCTTTCTTT. This translates into CASSVDRGVFSNEAFF. The V gene is TRBV9, the J gene TRBJ1-1; TRBD1 matches at 7 bases. The V gene's germline CDR1 is SGDLS and CDR2 YYNGEE. The J segment lost 7 bases and the V segment lost 0 bases, leaving 12 bases of the junction unmatched. The CDR3 consists of 16 residues.